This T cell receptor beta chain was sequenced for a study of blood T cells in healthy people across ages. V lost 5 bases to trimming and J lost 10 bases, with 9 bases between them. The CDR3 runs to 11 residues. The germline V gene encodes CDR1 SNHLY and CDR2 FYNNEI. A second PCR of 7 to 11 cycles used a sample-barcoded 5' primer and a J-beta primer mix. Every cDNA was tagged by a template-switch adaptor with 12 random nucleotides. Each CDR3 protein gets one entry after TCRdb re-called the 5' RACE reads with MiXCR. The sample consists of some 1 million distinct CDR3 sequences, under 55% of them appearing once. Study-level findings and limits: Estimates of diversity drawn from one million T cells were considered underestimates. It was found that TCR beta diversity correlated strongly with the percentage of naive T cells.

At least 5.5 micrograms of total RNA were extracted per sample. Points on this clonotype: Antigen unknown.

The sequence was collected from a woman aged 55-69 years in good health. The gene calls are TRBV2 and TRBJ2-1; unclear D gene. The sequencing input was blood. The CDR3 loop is CASSMNLEQFF. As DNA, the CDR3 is TGTGCCAGCAGTATGAACTTAGAGCAGTTCTTC.